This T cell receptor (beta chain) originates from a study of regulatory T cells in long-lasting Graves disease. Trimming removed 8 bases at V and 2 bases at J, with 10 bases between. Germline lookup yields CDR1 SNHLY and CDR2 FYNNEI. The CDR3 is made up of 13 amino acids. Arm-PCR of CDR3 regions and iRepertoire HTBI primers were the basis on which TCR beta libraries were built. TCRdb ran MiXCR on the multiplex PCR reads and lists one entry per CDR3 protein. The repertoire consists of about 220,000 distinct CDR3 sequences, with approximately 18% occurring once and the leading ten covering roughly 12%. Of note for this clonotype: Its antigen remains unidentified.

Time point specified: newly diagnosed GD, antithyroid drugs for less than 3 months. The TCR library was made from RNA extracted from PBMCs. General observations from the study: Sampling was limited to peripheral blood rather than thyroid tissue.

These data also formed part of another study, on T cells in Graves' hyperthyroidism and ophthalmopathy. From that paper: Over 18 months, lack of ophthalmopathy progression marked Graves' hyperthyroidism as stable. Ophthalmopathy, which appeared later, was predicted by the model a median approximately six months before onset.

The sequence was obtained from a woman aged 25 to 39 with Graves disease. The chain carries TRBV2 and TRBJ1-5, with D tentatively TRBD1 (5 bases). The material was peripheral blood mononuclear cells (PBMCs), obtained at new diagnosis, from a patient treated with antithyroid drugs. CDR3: CASERGGNQPQHF. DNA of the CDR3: TGTGCCAGCGAGAGGGGAGGCAATCAGCCCCAGCATTTT. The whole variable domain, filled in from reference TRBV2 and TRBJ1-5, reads EPEVTQTPSHQVTQMGQEVILRCVPISNHLYFYWYRQILGQKVEFLVSFYNNEISEKSEIFDDQFSVERPDGSNFTLKIRSTKLEDSAMYFCASERGGNQPQHFGDGTRLSIL.